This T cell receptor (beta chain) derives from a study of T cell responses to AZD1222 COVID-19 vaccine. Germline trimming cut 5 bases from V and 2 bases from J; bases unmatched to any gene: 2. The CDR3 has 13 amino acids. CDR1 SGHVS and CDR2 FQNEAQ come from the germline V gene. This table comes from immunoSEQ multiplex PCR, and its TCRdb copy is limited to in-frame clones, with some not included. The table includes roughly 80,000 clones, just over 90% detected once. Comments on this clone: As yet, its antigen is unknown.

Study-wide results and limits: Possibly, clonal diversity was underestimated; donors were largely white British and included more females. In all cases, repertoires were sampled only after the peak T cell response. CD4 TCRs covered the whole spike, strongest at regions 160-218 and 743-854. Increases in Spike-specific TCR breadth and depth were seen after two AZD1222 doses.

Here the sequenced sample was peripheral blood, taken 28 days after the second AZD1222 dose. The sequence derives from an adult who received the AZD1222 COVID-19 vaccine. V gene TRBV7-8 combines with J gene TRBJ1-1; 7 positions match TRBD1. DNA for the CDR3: TGTGCCAGCAGCAGGACAGGCAACACTGAAGCTTTCTTT. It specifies CASSRTGNTEAFF.